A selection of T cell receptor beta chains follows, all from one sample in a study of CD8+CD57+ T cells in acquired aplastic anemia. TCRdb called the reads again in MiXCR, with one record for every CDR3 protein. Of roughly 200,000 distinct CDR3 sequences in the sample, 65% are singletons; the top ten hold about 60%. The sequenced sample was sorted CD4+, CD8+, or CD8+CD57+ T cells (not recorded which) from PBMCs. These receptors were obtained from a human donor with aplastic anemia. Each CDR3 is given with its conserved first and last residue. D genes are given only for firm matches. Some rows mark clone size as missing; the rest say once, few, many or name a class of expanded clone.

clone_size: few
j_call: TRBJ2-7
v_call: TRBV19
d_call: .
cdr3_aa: CASSIEGPRRQHF
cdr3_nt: TGTGCCAGTAGTATAGAGGGTCCCCGTCGGCAGCACTTC

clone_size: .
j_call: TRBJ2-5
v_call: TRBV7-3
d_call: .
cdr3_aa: CASQATSGETQYF
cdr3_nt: TGTGCCAGCCAGGCAACTAGTGGGGAGACCCAGTACTTC

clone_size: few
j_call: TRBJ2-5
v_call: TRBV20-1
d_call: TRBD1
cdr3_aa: CSATRQGFQETQYF
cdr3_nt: TGCAGTGCTACGAGACAGGGGTTCCAAGAGACCCAGTACTTC

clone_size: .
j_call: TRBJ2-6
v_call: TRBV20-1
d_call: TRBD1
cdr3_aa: CSAREGQTSGANVLTF
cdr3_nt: TGCAGTGCTAGAGAGGGACAGACCTCTGGGGCCAACGTCCTGACTTTC

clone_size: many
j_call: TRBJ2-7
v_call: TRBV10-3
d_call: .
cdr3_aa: CAISESGPREQYF
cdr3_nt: TGTGCCATCAGTGAGTCGGGACCGCGCGAGCAGTACTTC

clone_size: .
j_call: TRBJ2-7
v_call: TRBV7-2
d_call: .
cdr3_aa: CASSSAQPPYEQYF
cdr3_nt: TGTGCCAGCAGCTCTGCGCAGCCCCCCTACGAGCAGTACTTC

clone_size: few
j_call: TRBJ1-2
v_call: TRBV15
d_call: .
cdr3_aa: CATSEANGGYTF
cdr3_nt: TGTGCCACCAGCGAGGCGAACGGAGGCTACACCTTC

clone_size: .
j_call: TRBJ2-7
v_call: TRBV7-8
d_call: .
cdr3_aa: CASSLARGGHEKHF
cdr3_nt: TGTGCCAGCAGCTTAGCGAGGGGGGGTCACGAGAAGCACTTC

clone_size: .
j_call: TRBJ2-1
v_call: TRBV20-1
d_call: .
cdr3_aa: CGARDRLGNGQFF
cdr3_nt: TGCGGTGCTAGAGATAGACTTGGTAATGGGCAGTTCTTC

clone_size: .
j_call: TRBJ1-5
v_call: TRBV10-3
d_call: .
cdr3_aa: CASRRGVNQPQHF
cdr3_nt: TGTGCCAGTCGCCGGGGCGTTAATCAGCCCCAGCATTTT

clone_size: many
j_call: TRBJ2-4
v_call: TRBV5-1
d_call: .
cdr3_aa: CASSLDDMAKNIQYF
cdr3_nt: TGCGCCAGCAGCTTAGACGACATGGCCAAAAACATTCAGTACTTC

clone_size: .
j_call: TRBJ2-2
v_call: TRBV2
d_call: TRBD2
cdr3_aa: CASSEALGRVNTGELFF
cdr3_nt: TGTGCCAGCAGTGAAGCGCTTGGGAGGGTCAACACCGGGGAGCTGTTTTTT

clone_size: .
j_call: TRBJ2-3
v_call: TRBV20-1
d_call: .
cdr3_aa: CSASGGADTQYF
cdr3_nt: TGCAGTGCTAGTGGGGGTGCAGATACGCAGTATTTT

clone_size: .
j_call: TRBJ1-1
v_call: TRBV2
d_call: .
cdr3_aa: CASSDPHTEAFF
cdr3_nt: TGTGCCAGCAGTGATCCCCACACTGAAGCTTTCTTT

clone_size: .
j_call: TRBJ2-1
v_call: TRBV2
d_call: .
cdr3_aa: CATSERPPYNEQFF
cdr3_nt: TGTGCCACCAGTGAGCGGCCTCCCTACAATGAGCAGTTCTTC

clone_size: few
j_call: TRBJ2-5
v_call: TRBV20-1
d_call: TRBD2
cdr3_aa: CSARWLAGGPVGQETQYF
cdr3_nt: TGCAGTGCTAGATGGCTAGCGGGAGGGCCTGTGGGCCAAGAGACCCAGTACTTC

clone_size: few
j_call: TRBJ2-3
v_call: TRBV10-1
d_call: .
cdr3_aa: CASSEPRRAATDTQYF
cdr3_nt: TGCGCCAGCAGTGAGCCTAGGAGGGCAGCCACAGATACGCAGTATTTT

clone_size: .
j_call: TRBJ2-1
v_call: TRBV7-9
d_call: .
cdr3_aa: CASSLRVSSYNEQFF
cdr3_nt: TGTGCCAGCAGCTTACGGGTGAGCTCCTACAATGAGCAGTTCTTC

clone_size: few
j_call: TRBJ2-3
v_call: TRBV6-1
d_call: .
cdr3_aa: CAISTDTQYF
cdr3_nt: TGTGCCATCAGCACAGATACGCAGTATTTT

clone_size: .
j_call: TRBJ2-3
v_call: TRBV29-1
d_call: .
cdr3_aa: CSVEEGQGPNFSTDTQYF
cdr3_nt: TGCAGCGTTGAAGAGGGTCAGGGGCCAAACTTTAGCACAGATACGCAGTATTTT

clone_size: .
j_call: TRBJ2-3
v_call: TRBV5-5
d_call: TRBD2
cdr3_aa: CASSLGGLRTDTQYF
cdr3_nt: TGCGCCAGCAGCTTGGGAGGGTTACGCACAGATACGCAGTATTTT

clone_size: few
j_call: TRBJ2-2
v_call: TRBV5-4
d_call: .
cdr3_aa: CASTGGGPTKNTGELFF
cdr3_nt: TGTGCCAGCACAGGGGGAGGCCCAACGAAGAACACCGGGGAGCTGTTTTTT

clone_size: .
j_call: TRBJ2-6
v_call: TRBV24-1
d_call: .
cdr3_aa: CATSSTGGPGANVLTF
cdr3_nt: TGTGCCACCAGTTCCACCGGGGGCCCCGGGGCCAACGTCCTGACTTTC

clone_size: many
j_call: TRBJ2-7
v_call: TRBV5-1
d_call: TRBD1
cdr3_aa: CASSWTGYEQYF
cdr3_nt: TGCGCCAGCAGCTGGACAGGGTACGAGCAGTACTTC

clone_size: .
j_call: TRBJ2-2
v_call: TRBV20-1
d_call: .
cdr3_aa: CSAPDRNTGELFF
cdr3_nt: TGCAGTGCACCGGACCGGAACACCGGGGAGCTGTTTTTT

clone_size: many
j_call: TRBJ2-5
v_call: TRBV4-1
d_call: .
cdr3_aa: CASSQDWAGSLQETQYF
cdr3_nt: TGCGCCAGCAGCCAAGATTGGGCAGGGAGCCTCCAAGAGACCCAGTACTTC

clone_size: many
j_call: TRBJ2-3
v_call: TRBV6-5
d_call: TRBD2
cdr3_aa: CASTPFPGLAGGRYGDTQYF
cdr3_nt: TGTGCCAGCACCCCTTTCCCTGGGCTAGCGGGGGGCCGTTACGGGGATACGCAGTATTTT

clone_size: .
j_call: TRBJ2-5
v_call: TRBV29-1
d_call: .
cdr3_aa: CSVGGETQYF
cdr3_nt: TGCAGCGTTGGTGGGGAGACCCAGTACTTC